The 19 T cell receptor beta chains below were found in one sample sequenced in a study of cytomegalovirus exposure and HLA in healthy donors. Vbeta (60) and Jbeta (13) primers were used in the PCR. The protocol was immunoSEQ multiplex PCR, while the TCRdb copy is restricted to in-frame clones and leaves out a portion. The table lists about 80,000 clones, roughly 80% of them singletons, with around 3.4% in the top ten. The sample consisted of PBMCs. The receptors were gathered from a man aged 50-59 years in good health and CMV-seronegative.

This sequence joins TRBV10-1 and TRBJ2-3; D is uncertain. This CDR3 is built from 14 residues. Germline V CDR1 and CDR2: WNHNN, SYGVQD (reference sequence). V lost 6 bases and J lost 2, with 12 bases in between. The CDR3, as DNA: TGCGCCAGCAGCGACGGCGGATACACAGATACGCAGTATTTT. This encodes CASSDGGYTDTQYF.

The chain couples TRBV19 to TRBJ1-2, with D hard to call. The germline V and J ends were trimmed by 3 bases and 1 base, with 3 bases remaining between them. Per germline, CDR1 LNHDA and CDR2 SQIVND (reference sequence). The CDR3 is made up of 12 amino acids. As DNA, the CDR3 is TGTGCCAGTAGTATCTTTAACTATGGCTACACCTTC. Encoded protein: CASSIFNYGYTF.

The rearrangement uses TRBV11-3 and TRBJ2-1; 7 bases align to TRBD2. The CDR3 runs to 14 residues. V lost 3 bases to trimming and J lost 4 bases; unmatched junction nucleotides: 3. Germline V gene sequence: CDR1 SGHNT, CDR2 YENEEA. CDR3 in DNA: TGTGCCAGCAGCTTGGGGGGGGAATACAATGAGCAGTTCTTC. This gives the protein CASSLGGEYNEQFF.

The chain combines TRBV2 with TRBJ1-5, with a tentative D call TRBD1 (5 bases). V was pared by 8 bases and J by 4 bases, with 18 bases between. The CDR3 is made up of 15 amino acids. CDR1 SNHLY and CDR2 FYNNEI come from the germline V gene. CDR3 residues: CASGPSGAKNQPQHF. As DNA, the CDR3 is TGTGCCAGCGGACCTAGTGGGGCGAAGAATCAGCCCCAGCATTTT.

The chain couples TRBV11-1 to TRBJ2-2, with 7 bases lining up with TRBD1. V lost 5 bases and J lost 7; bases outside the gene matches: 13. Germline-derived CDR1 and CDR2 are SGHAT and FQDESV (reference sequence). The CDR3 spans 16 residues. CDR3 amino acids: CASSLLTGSGIGELFF. The CDR3 DNA reads as TGTGCCAGCAGCCTCCTGACAGGGTCGGGTATCGGGGAGCTGTTTTTT. The whole variable domain, remainder taken from reference TRBV11-1 and TRBJ2-2, is EAEVAQSPRYKITEKSQAVAFWCDPISGHATLYWYRQILGQGPELLVQFQDESVVDDSQLPKDRFSAERLKGVDSTLKIQPAELGDSAMYLCASSLLTGSGIGELFFGEGSRLTVL.

The chain employs TRBV25-1 and TRBJ1-1; a weak D match, TRBD1 (6 bases). The V and J ends lost 1 base and 4 bases respectively, with 10 bases between them. This CDR3 has 14 amino acids. CDR1 MGHDK and CDR2 SYGVNS come from the germline V gene. CDR3 sequence reads: CASSELGGGTEAFF. The CDR3 region has the DNA TGTGCCAGCAGTGAATTAGGGGGTGGCACTGAAGCTTTCTTT.

This chain links TRBV7-9 with TRBJ1-2; 10 bases align to TRBD1. Trimming removed 1 base from V and 3 bases from J; junction bases left unmatched: 2. This CDR3 has 15 amino acids. Germline values: CDR1 SEHNR, CDR2 FQNEAQ (reference sequence). CDR3 protein: CASSLETGGYYGYTF. The CDR3 bases are TGTGCCAGCAGCTTAGAGACAGGGGGCTACTATGGCTACACCTTC.

This rearrangement joins TRBV5-6 to TRBJ1-2; no clear D. V was clipped by 2 bases and J by 5 bases, with 7 bases between them. The V gene's germline CDR1 is SGHDT and CDR2 YYEEEE. The CDR3 is made up of 12 amino acids. For the CDR3, the DNA is TGTGCCAGCAGCTTAACAGAATATGGCTACACCTTC. Protein sequence: CASSLTEYGYTF.

The chain uses TRBV4-2 and TRBJ2-6, with a tentative D call TRBD2 (5 bases). Germline V gene sequence: CDR1 LGHNA, CDR2 YNFKEQ. Deletions cut 2 bases from V and 0 bases from J, with 14 bases between. The CDR3 consists of 18 residues. The chain's CDR3 is CASSQPGITISGANVLTF. For the CDR3, the DNA is TGTGCCAGCAGCCAACCGGGGATTACCATCTCTGGGGCCAACGTCCTGACTTTC.

The chain carries TRBV13 and TRBJ1-2; D may be TRBD1 (5 bases). The CDR3 is made up of 13 amino acids. Trimming pared 8 bases from V and 2 bases from J, leaving 12 bases between. Germline-derived CDR1 and CDR2 are PRHDT and FYEKMQ (reference sequence). CDR3 sequence: CASSAGQNYGYTF. Written as DNA, the CDR3 is TGTGCCAGCTCGGCAGGACAAAACTATGGCTACACCTTC. Variable domain in full (rest from reference TRBV13 and TRBJ1-2): AAGVIQSPRHLIKEKRETATLKCYPIPRHDTVYWYQQGPGQDPQFLISFYEKMQSDKGSIPDRFSAQQFSDYHSELNMSSLELGDSALYFCASSAGQNYGYTFGSGTRLTVV.

This chain uses TRBV4-2 with TRBJ2-5, with 14 nucleotides matching TRBD2. Germline V gene lookup returns CDR1 LGHNA and CDR2 YNFKEQ. There are 17 residues in the CDR3. J gave up 5 bases and V 4 bases, and 9 bases lay outside the gene matches. DNA for the CDR3: TGTGCCAGCAGCCGCACGACTAGCGGGGGGGCTTATGAGACCCAGTACTTC. Encoded protein: CASSRTTSGGAYETQYF.

J is TRBJ1-1 and V is TRBV29-1, with TRBD1 matching over 8 bases. Germline assignment: CDR1 SQVTM and CDR2 ANQGSEA. V shed 8 bases, J shed 4 bases, and the junction held 9 bases outside the gene matches. The CDR3 extends over 13 amino acids. CDR3 amino acids: CSSLTGTGTEAFF. The CDR3, as DNA: TGCAGCTCACTGACTGGGACAGGCACTGAAGCTTTCTTT.

The rearrangement links TRBV4-2 to TRBJ2-1, with a possible D match to TRBD2 (5 bases). This CDR3 is 15 amino acids long. CDR1 is LGHNA and CDR2 is YNFKEQ in the germline V gene. Deletions cut 5 bases from V and 6 bases from J, with 17 bases between. For the CDR3, the DNA is TGTGCCAGCAGCTCTAAAGGTGGTGAGGGCAATGAGCAGTTCTTC. Translating gives CASSSKGGEGNEQFF.

This chain uses TRBV15 with TRBJ1-3, with no clear D. Trimming stripped 5 bases from V and 1 base from J, with 12 bases between. Germline CDR1 LNHNV, CDR2 YYDKDF (reference sequence). The CDR3 extends over 15 amino acids. The CDR3 sequence: CATSLRSPSGNTIYF. As DNA, the CDR3 is TGTGCCACCAGCCTTAGGAGCCCATCTGGAAACACCATATATTTT.

This chain uses TRBV2 with TRBJ1-6; possibly TRBD1 for D (5 bases). With 6 bases removed from V and 7 bases from J, the gap between germline ends came to 10 bases. The germline V gene has CDR1 SNHLY and CDR2 FYNNEI. The CDR3 covers 13 residues. The CDR3 sequence is CASRQVGNSPLHF. In nucleotides, the CDR3 is TGTGCCAGCAGACAGGTGGGCAATTCACCCCTCCACTTT.

The chain recombines TRBV6-1 with TRBJ1-4, with D unresolved. The germline V and J ends were trimmed by 6 bases and 8 bases, with 13 bases remaining between them. The V gene's germline CDR1 is MNHNS and CDR2 SASEGT. The CDR3 covers 13 residues. The CDR3: CASSWTEGEKLFF. DNA of the CDR3: TGTGCCAGCAGCTGGACGGAGGGAGAAAAACTGTTTTTT.

The chain employs TRBV15 and TRBJ2-1; possible D gene TRBD2, 6 bases. V shed 2 bases and J shed 2 bases, with 13 bases lying between them. CDR3 size: 16 residues. CDR1 and CDR2 (germline): LNHNV, YYDKDF (reference sequence). This CDR3 is CATSRLRAGTYNEQFF. The CDR3, as DNA: TGTGCCACCAGCAGATTGCGGGCGGGGACCTACAATGAGCAGTTCTTC.

The chain carries TRBV5-1 and TRBJ2-1; weak D call: TRBD1 (5 bases). Between the trimmed V and J ends, which lost 2 bases and 7 bases, there was a span of 16 bases. CDR1 SGHRS and CDR2 YFSETQ come from the germline V gene. This CDR3 region has 15 residues. CDR3 region: CASSLRSAPGNEQFF. CDR3 DNA: TGCGCCAGCAGCTTAAGGTCAGCTCCAGGGAATGAGCAGTTCTTC.

The chain combines TRBV11-3 with TRBJ2-4; 7 bases match TRBD2. CDR1 SGHNT and CDR2 YENEEA come from the germline V gene. The CDR3 contains 19 residues. The V and J ends lost 2 bases and 0 bases, in that order; junction bases with no gene match: 13. The CDR3 nucleotides read TGTGCCAGCAGCTTAATCCCCGTCCCCGGGAGGCTAGCCAAAAACATTCAGTACTTC. It codes for CASSLIPVPGRLAKNIQYF.